This T cell receptor (beta chain) came from a study of T-cell reconstitution after alpha-beta-depleted transplantation in children. Unique molecular identifiers tagged the TCRbeta library. TCRdb called the PCR reads again in MiXCR, with one record for every CDR3 protein. Of approximately 490,000 distinct CDR3 sequences in the sample, under 15% were seen once. The germline V gene has CDR1 SEHNR and CDR2 FQNEAQ (reference sequence). The CDR3 has 16 amino acids. V was clipped by 7 bases and J by 2 bases, with 15 bases between them. The TCR sequence derives from a human donor who donated a stem cell graft to a child with combined immunodeficiency. This sequence joins TRBV7-9 and TRBJ2-6; tentative D call: TRBD1 (5 bases). The starting material was PBMCs from the stem cell graft donor, obtained from the stem cell graft. In DNA, the CDR3 is TGTGCCAGCAACCTCCCAGGGATTGCTGGGGCCAACGTCCTGACTTTC. Its protein is CASNLPGIAGANVLTF. Full variable domain (remainder filled in from reference TRBV7-9 and TRBJ2-6): DTGVSQNPRHKITKRGQNVTFRCDPISEHNRLYWYRQTLGQGPEFLTYFQNEAQLEKSRLLSDRFSAERPKGSFSTLEIQRTEQGDSAMYLCASNLPGIAGANVLTFGAGSRLTVL.